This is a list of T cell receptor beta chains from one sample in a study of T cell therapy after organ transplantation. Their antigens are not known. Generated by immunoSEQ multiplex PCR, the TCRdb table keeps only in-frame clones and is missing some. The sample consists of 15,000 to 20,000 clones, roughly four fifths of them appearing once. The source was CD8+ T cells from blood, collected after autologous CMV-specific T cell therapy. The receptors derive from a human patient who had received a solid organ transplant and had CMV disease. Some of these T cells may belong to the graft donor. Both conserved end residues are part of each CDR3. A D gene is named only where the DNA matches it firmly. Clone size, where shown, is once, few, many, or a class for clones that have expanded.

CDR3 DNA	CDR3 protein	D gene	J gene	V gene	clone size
TGCGCCAGCAGAGAGAACACCGGGGAGCTGTTTTTT	CASRENTGELFF	-	TRBJ2-2	TRBV5-1	-
TGTGCCAGGGGGGGAAGATACTACAATGAGCAGTTCTTC	CARGGRYYNEQFF	-	TRBJ2-1	TRBV21-1	-
TGTGCCAGCGACAGGGGTTCAACTAATGAAAAACTGTTTTTT	CASDRGSTNEKLFF	TRBD1	TRBJ1-4	TRBV2	-
TGTGCCAGCAGACTAGCGGGAGGGCCTGGTTACCCCTCCTACGAGCAGTACTTC	CASRLAGGPGYPSYEQYF	TRBD2	TRBJ2-7	TRBV27	-
TGTGCCAGCAGCTACCAGGGGTATAGCAATCAGCCCCAGCATTTT	CASSYQGYSNQPQHF	-	TRBJ1-5	TRBV5-8	few
TGTGCCAGCAGCCTCCGGTCGGGACGGCCCGGGGAGCTGTTTTTT	CASSLRSGRPGELFF	-	TRBJ2-2	TRBV11-2	-
TGTGCCACCAGCTCCTTGGGGGCTGGGGGGGTTGGTGGCTACACCTTC	CATSSLGAGGVGGYTF	-	TRBJ1-2	TRBV15	few
TGTGCCACCAGCAGAGATAGAAGGGGGCAAGAGACCCAGTACTTC	CATSRDRRGQETQYF	-	TRBJ2-5	TRBV15	-
TGTGCCATCAGTGATCTAAACAATGAGCAGTTCTTC	CAISDLNNEQFF	-	TRBJ2-1	TRBV10-3	-
TGTGCCAGCAGTCCGGACGTAGGCAATCAGCCCCAGCATTTT	CASSPDVGNQPQHF	-	TRBJ1-5	TRBV6-6	few
TGCGCCAGTCAACTCCGAGGGAATGAGCAGTTCTTC	CASQLRGNEQFF	-	TRBJ2-1	TRBV10-2	large
TGCAGCGCCACTCCTAACGGGGGCTACGAGCAGTACTTC	CSATPNGGYEQYF	-	TRBJ2-7	TRBV29-1	-
TGTGCCTTCCAGGGAGATACGCAGTATTTT	CAFQGDTQYF	-	TRBJ2-3	TRBV30	-
TGCGCCAGCAGCCAAAAAAGGTCCTGGGCCCGGGACGAGCAGTACTTC	CASSQKRSWARDEQYF	-	TRBJ2-7	TRBV4-1	-
TGTGCTAGTGGTTTCCCGGGACAGCCCTACGAGCAGTACTTC	CASGFPGQPYEQYF	TRBD1	TRBJ2-7	TRBV12-5	-
TGTGCCAGCAGTCCAAGACAGGGAGGGTGGTCTGAAGCTTTCTTT	CASSPRQGGWSEAFF	TRBD1	TRBJ1-1	TRBV27	-
TGTGCCAGCAGTTACTCCATGGTCGATACGCAGTATTTT	CASSYSMVDTQYF	-	TRBJ2-3	TRBV6-5	-
TGTGCCAGCAGCTTAAGTCTGACCGAGCAGTACTTC	CASSLSLTEQYF	-	TRBJ2-7	TRBV7-9	-
TGTGCCAGCAGTTACTCGACCAGGGGCACTGAAGCTTTCTTT	CASSYSTRGTEAFF	-	TRBJ1-1	TRBV6-5	-
TGTGCCAGCAGCCCTACCGGGGGCAGGGCCGGGGAGCTGTTTTTT	CASSPTGGRAGELFF	-	TRBJ2-2	TRBV5-4	-
TGTGCCAGCAGTGAATGGGGGGACAGGGACTATGGCTACACCTTC	CASSEWGDRDYGYTF	TRBD1	TRBJ1-2	TRBV2	-